This TCR beta chain came from a study of chemoradiotherapy in HPV16-positive cancers. Overall study results and limits: For HPV16-positive patients, expanding HPV-responsive T cells associated with longer recurrence-free survival. During treatment, candidate HPV-specific clones and E7-related motifs expanded in tumor.

On this clone: As yet, its antigen is unknown.

Repeated repertoire sampling spanned the course of chemoradiotherapy. The CDR3 is 16 amino acids. The J segment lost 1 base and the V segment lost 4 bases, leaving 6 bases of the junction unmatched. Per germline, CDR1 LNHDA and CDR2 SQIVND (reference sequence). The table came from immunoSEQ multiplex PCR; TCRdb's copy has only in-frame clones and leaves some out. The sample includes fewer than 25,000 clones, around 67% of them seen just once. The sample was gathered from a patient who underwent chemoradiotherapy. This chain links TRBV19 with TRBJ2-2; 7 bases are shared with TRBD1. The sequence came from a human donor with HPV-associated anogenital cancer. CDR3 nucleotides: TGTGCCAGTAGTACTAGACAGGGACGGAACACCGGGGAGCTGTTTTTT. It translates to CASSTRQGRNTGELFF.